This T cell receptor beta chain was captured by sequencing in a study of T cell changes during pregnancy in multiple sclerosis. The assay was immunoSEQ multiplex PCR, and TCRdb's table has in-frame clones only and misses some. The sample lists 45,000 to 55,000 clones, 70% to 90% occurring once. CDR1 and CDR2 (germline): LNHDA, SQIVND (reference sequence). This CDR3 has 19 amino acids. Trimming took off 2 bases at V and 4 bases at J, with 21 bases between the two ends. The receptor was isolated from a female donor with multiple sclerosis, enrolled in a pregnancy study. This sample comprised peripheral blood, obtained in the first trimester of pregnancy. The chain links TRBV19 to TRBJ1-6, with D possibly TRBD1 on 6 matching bases. The CDR3 here is CASSIRTATRHAYNSPLHF. For the CDR3, the DNA is TGTGCCAGTAGTATACGGACAGCCACCAGACACGCTTATAATTCACCCCTCCACTTT.